This entry concerns a single T cell receptor (beta chain). This sample was taken from a study of PD-1 blockade in classical Hodgkin lymphoma. Germline V gene data show CDR1 as GTSNPN and CDR2 as SVGIG (reference sequence). Trimming cost V 0 bases and J 7 bases, with 6 bases left between them. The CDR3 has 12 residues. Clones were read by immunoSEQ multiplex PCR, and TCRdb kept only the in-frame ones, dropping some. The sample lists fewer than 80,000 clones, about two thirds seen once, with 9% to 10% in the top ten. Each patient experienced a relapse that followed autologous stem cell transplantation, and brentuximab vedotin exposure varied. Each best response was a complete response, a partial response or progressive disease.

The material sequenced was peripheral blood mononuclear cells (PBMCs), taken before the second cycle of nivolumab. The receptor's source is a human donor with classical Hodgkin lymphoma. The gene calls are TRBV30 and TRBJ1-4, with D unresolved. CDR3 DNA: TGTGCCTGGAGTGTCAAGGGTGAAAAACTGTTTTTT. It codes for CAWSVKGEKLFF.